This T cell receptor beta chain was documented in a study of siplizumab effects on memory and regulatory T cells. Roughly 10^5 TCR templates underwent assay in each sample. Produced via immunoSEQ multiplex PCR; TCRdb's table is partial and in-frame only. The sample lists about 19,000 clones, around 43% occurring once. This clone was detected many times. Its antigen is unidentified. The cells of the mixed lymphocyte reaction underwent an approximately six-day coculture at 37°C. The CDR3 has 15 amino acids. Trimming cost V 9 bases and J 1 base, with 16 bases left between them. Germline V gene data show CDR1 as WNHNN and CDR2 as SYGVQD (reference sequence). Study-wide results and limits: Unstimulated naive T cells seemed to show more diversity than memory cells did, and they also seemed to be among the major contributors to the alloresponse. A minor share of alloreactive clones matched unstimulated subsets. The study found that mappable alloreactive CD4+ clones averaged 68.8% Treg-derived with siplizumab and approximately 27% in controls.

The source is a human donor in good health; the cells came from an allogeneic mixed lymphocyte reaction. Some clones in this sample may be carry-over from other donors' samples. The sequenced material came from CFSE-low (dividing) CD4+ T cells sorted from an allogeneic mixed lymphocyte reaction. The chain links TRBV10-1 to TRBJ1-5; D ambiguous. CDR3 sequence (DNA): TGCGCCAGAAGGGTCAGGACGCGGAGCAATCAGCCCCAGCATTTT. Its protein is CARRVRTRSNQPQHF.